Sequencing of this T cell receptor (beta chain) was carried out in a study of T cells in Graves' hyperthyroidism and ophthalmopathy. Whole-study context: The initial diagnosis was the point when peripheral blood was collected, ahead of any treatment.

Losses at the gene ends were 3 bases for V and 5 bases for J; bases not matched to a gene: 4. There are 14 residues in the CDR3. Germline V gene lookup returns CDR1 MNHNS and CDR2 SASEGT. Using RNA transcripts as the source, TCR beta CDR3 regions were amplified. When the TCR CDR3 underwent first-round RT-PCR, the HTBI primer set was used. TCRdb re-derived calls from the multiplex PCR reads in MiXCR, one entry per CDR3 protein. This sample has approximately 610,000 distinct CDR3 sequences; roughly 15% occur once, and the top ten carry approximately 4.3%. This clonotype occurred many times. Its specificity is not known. The cohort's ophthalmopathy patients, a group with duration under 3 months, had a Clinical Activity Score of at least 3 and a NOSPECS grade of at least 4. Orbital computed tomography and thyroid ultrasound, together with serum TRAb and thyroxine and clinical symptoms, were used for diagnoses.

Study-wide results and caveats: Through a model of 13 V-J features, ophthalmopathy was separated from stable hyperthyroidism.

The rearrangement uses TRBV6-1 and TRBJ1-1, with TRBD1 matching 9 bases. The receptor was isolated from a woman aged 40 to 49 with Graves' ophthalmopathy. The specimen sequenced was blood. The CDR3 reads CASSEDRGVTEAFF. CDR3 coding DNA: TGTGCCAGCAGTGAGGACAGGGGAGTAACTGAAGCTTTCTTT.